The next 14 T cell receptor beta chains were all read from a single sample in a study of blood T cells in healthy people across ages (dated by TCRdb to between 2014 and 2016). The library was generated by 5' RACE. The sequencer listed for this sample is Illumina HiSeq 2500. A second 7 to 11 cycle PCR used a sample-barcoded 5' primer and a J-beta primer mix. TCRdb handled the public reads itself, with Q25 trimming in fastp and clone calling in MiXCR, and kept productive beta chains. Each record represents a unique CDR3 protein, reported with the most common genes and DNA among its rows. This sample holds about 1,800,000 distinct CDR3 sequences; 25% to 30% were observed only once. 7.7% of the sample rests with the top ten. Source material: blood. The receptor source for this set is a woman aged 25 to 39 in good health.

This clonotype was recorded at least ten times. The chain recombines TRBV27 with TRBJ2-7, with 10 bases aligning to TRBD2. This CDR3 is 17 amino acids long. The V gene end was trimmed by 0 bases and the J gene end by 0 bases; junction bases not matched to a gene: 5. The germline V gene encodes CDR1 MNHEY and CDR2 SMNVEV (reference sequence). The CDR3 bases are TGTGCCAGCAGTTTATCAGGGACTAGCGCCAGCTCCTACGAGCAGTACTTC. The encoded protein is CASSLSGTSASSYEQYF.

This clonotype has at least ten counts. The V and J genes are TRBV29-1 and TRBJ2-1, with a possible D match to TRBD2 (6 bases). Trimming left V 3 bases short and J 3 bases short, with 12 bases between. Germline V CDR1 and CDR2: SQVTM, ANQGSEA. There are 14 residues in the CDR3. This chain's CDR3 is CSVDPGDYYNEQFF. CDR3 bases: TGCAGCGTTGACCCGGGAGATTACTACAATGAGCAGTTCTTC.

This clonotype was picked up one time. This chain uses TRBV20-1 with TRBJ2-4; 11 nucleotides align to TRBD2. The J call is doubtful: the DNA matches TRBJ2-7 better. Germline V gene sequence: CDR1 DFQATT, CDR2 SNEGSKA (reference sequence). The CDR3 runs to 17 residues. The CDR3 region has the DNA TGCAGTGCTAGAGTAGCGGGGGGGCCTATCACCTCCTACGAGCAGTACTTC. Its translation: CSARVAGGPITSYEQYF.

Of note for this clonotype: Relative to the germline gene, one junction end is altered; a read error may explain this. The CDR3 DNA is TGTGCCACCAGCAGAGATGGGGGAATCTACAATGGGCAGTTCTTC. Its protein product is CATSRDGGIYNGQFF. The chain employs TRBV15 and TRBJ2-1; D may match TRBD1 or TRBD2 (5 bases each). Germline V gives CDR1 LNHNV, CDR2 YYDKDF (reference sequence). The CDR3 runs 15 residues.

The V call is TRBV5-1, the J call TRBJ1-2; tentatively, D is TRBD1 (5 bases). The V gene lost 3 bases and the J gene lost 2 bases, with 14 bases spanning the gap. Germline lookup yields CDR1 SGHRS and CDR2 YFSETQ. The length of the CDR3 is 15 residues. The chain's CDR3 is CASSSDSSGNYGYTF. CDR3 nucleotides: TGCGCCAGCAGCTCCGACAGTTCTGGAAACTATGGCTACACCTTC.

The V and J genes are TRBV24-1 and TRBJ2-5, with 10 nucleotides matching TRBD1. The CDR3 is made up of 15 amino acids. Germline CDR1 reads KGHDR; CDR2 reads SFDVKD. J lost 3 bases, V lost 5 bases, and 5 bases had no gene match. The CDR3 bases are TGTGCCACCAGTGGTTCCGGGACAGGGGAAGAGACCCAGTACTTC. This sequence encodes CATSGSGTGEETQYF.

This clonotype was counted between two and nine times. V is TRBV20-1 and J is TRBJ2-5; D is undetermined. The DNA end favors TRBJ2-7, so the J call may be wrong. The CDR3 has 12 amino acids. Germline CDR1 and CDR2: DFQATT and SNEGSKA (reference sequence). The CDR3 reads CSASRQVGEQYF. DNA of the CDR3: TGCAGTGCTAGTCGTCAGGTGGGCGAGCAGTACTTC.

The chain uses TRBV28 and TRBJ2-5; perhaps D is TRBD1 or TRBD2 (5 bases each). The CDR3 has 13 residues. The ends were cut back, 9 bases at V and 11 bases at J, with 22 bases in the middle. Germline values: CDR1 MDHEN, CDR2 SYDVKM. The CDR3 is CASGTISRGEQYF. The CDR3 DNA reads TGTGCCAGTGGGACGATCTCCCGAGGGGAGCAGTACTTC.

This clonotype showed up many times. The chain combines TRBV27 with TRBJ2-1, with no clear D. Germline V gene lookup returns CDR1 MNHEY and CDR2 SMNVEV (reference sequence). CDR3 length equals 14 residues. Trimming pared 2 bases from V and 8 bases from J, leaving 13 bases between. CDR3 residues: CASSLGWAADEQFF. The CDR3 nucleotides read TGTGCCAGCAGTTTAGGTTGGGCCGCGGATGAGCAGTTCTTC.

This sequence joins TRBV5-1 and TRBJ2-3; D is unresolved. Germline values: CDR1 SGHRS, CDR2 YFSETQ. CDR3 length: 16 amino acids. Trimming removed 0 bases at V and 4 bases at J, with 15 bases between. Here the CDR3 reads CASSLAAQPVADTQYF. CDR3 coding DNA: TGCGCCAGCAGCTTGGCAGCGCAACCCGTCGCAGATACGCAGTATTTT.

The chain joins TRBV5-1 to TRBJ2-3, with 9 nucleotides matching TRBD1. This CDR3 spans 15 amino acids. The V gene's germline CDR1 is SGHRS and CDR2 YFSETQ. Trimming cost V 2 bases and J 2 bases; bases outside gene matches: 3. As DNA, the CDR3 is TGCGCCAGCAGCTTCAACAGGGGGCCCACAGATACGCAGTATTTT. Its translation is CASSFNRGPTDTQYF.

This clonotype was detected many times. This rearrangement joins TRBV6-2 or TRBV6-3 to TRBJ1-2, with 8 positions matching TRBD1. The germline gives CDR1 MNHEY, CDR2 SVGEGT. This CDR3 has 15 residues. V shed 2 bases, J shed 4 bases, and the junction held 6 bases outside the gene matches. CDR3 amino acids: CASSYQGARLYGYTF. The CDR3 coding sequence is TGTGCCAGCAGTTACCAGGGGGCGCGGCTCTATGGCTACACCTTC.

In its sample, this clonotype was seen many times. The CDR3: CASSRQYSTDTQYF. CDR3 nucleotide sequence: TGTGCCAGCAGCCGACAGTATAGCACAGATACGCAGTATTTT. This chain connects TRBV28 to TRBJ2-3; tentative D call: TRBD1 (5 bases). The CDR3 has 14 residues. Germline V gene data show CDR1 as MDHEN and CDR2 as SYDVKM. Trimming took off 6 bases at V and 0 bases at J, with 10 bases between the two ends.

This clonotype was detected only a few times. This chain uses TRBV29-1 with TRBJ2-7; TRBD2 matches 7 bases. This CDR3 has 14 amino acids. The V gene end was trimmed by 4 bases and the J gene end by 2 bases; junction bases not matched to a gene: 8. The V gene's germline CDR1 is SQVTM and CDR2 ANQGSEA. In DNA form, the CDR3 reads TGCAGCGTTGCATCCAGGCGGGGGACCTACGAGCAGTACTTC. Its translation: CSVASRRGTYEQYF.